The rows below give T cell receptor beta chains drawn from one sample of a study of cytomegalovirus exposure and HLA in healthy donors. Profiling relied on immunoSEQ multiplex PCR, and the TCRdb table lists in-frame clones only, not all of them. The table lists roughly 120,000 clones, with about 6.8% in the top ten. The specimen sequenced was PBMCs. These receptors came from a man aged 40-55 years in good health and CMV-seropositive. Both conserved end residues are part of each CDR3. Fields, in order: V gene, J gene, CDR3 protein.

v_call: TRBV6-5
j_call: TRBJ2-4
cdr3_aa: CASSYSAGGRNIQYF

v_call: TRBV19
j_call: TRBJ2-7
cdr3_aa: CASSWASGSYEQYF

v_call: TRBV7-9
j_call: TRBJ2-2
cdr3_aa: CASSLKQVSGELFF

v_call: TRBV28
j_call: TRBJ2-1
cdr3_aa: CASSLLSGILSYNEQFF

v_call: TRBV5-1
j_call: TRBJ2-2
cdr3_aa: CASSPQGPDTGELFF

v_call: TRBV10-1
j_call: TRBJ2-1
cdr3_aa: CASSRGQGVENEQFF

v_call: TRBV10-2
j_call: TRBJ2-1
cdr3_aa: CASSGGGNEQFF

v_call: TRBV27
j_call: TRBJ2-7
cdr3_aa: CASSLRTGLAYEQYF

v_call: TRBV5-1
j_call: TRBJ1-1
cdr3_aa: CASSLGAIMPEAFF

v_call: TRBV6-1
j_call: TRBJ2-7
cdr3_aa: CASSDGSGYEQYF

v_call: TRBV30
j_call: TRBJ2-7
cdr3_aa: CAWRGQYEQYF

v_call: TRBV7-9
j_call: TRBJ2-3
cdr3_aa: CASSAWGGSTDTQYF